The next 14 T cell receptor beta chains were all read from a single sample in a study of shared clonotypes between healthy human individuals. Profiled with immunoSEQ multiplex PCR; TCRdb holds only in-frame clones, not every one. Among 2 million to 3 million clones listed, approximately 93% were seen once. Sequencing input: naive CD4+ T cells from PBMCs. Described subset: CD45RA+ positively selected. The receptor set was obtained from a man between 18 and 29 years old in good health. Some clones in this sample may be carry-over from other donors' samples.

The J gene is TRBJ1-2, the V gene TRBV18, with 7 bases lining up with TRBD1. The CDR3 runs to 14 residues. Trimming removed 7 bases from V and 2 bases from J; junction bases left unmatched: 7. CDR1 and CDR2 from the germline V gene are KGHSH and LQKENI. The CDR3 nucleotides read TGTGCCAGCTTCCCGACAGGGTGGAACTATGGCTACACCTTC. Translating gives CASFPTGWNYGYTF.

This clone has only a few counts. V and J are TRBV6-1 and TRBJ1-1, with 8 positions matching TRBD1. The CDR3 is 14 amino acids. Trimming removed 7 bases from V and 8 bases from J; junction bases left unmatched: 12. From germline, CDR1 is MNHNS and CDR2 SASEGT. As DNA, the CDR3 is TGTGCCAGCACCCCTGGGGACAGGCCTAGGGAAGCTTTCTTT. Translated, it gives CASTPGDRPREAFF.

The chain recombines TRBV19 with TRBJ2-3; the D call may be TRBD1 or TRBD2 (6 bases each). Trimming took off 5 bases at V and 3 bases at J, with 12 bases between the two ends. The CDR3 length is 14 residues. Germline-derived CDR1 and CDR2 are LNHDA and SQIVND (reference sequence). The CDR3 DNA is TGTGCCAGTAGTCGCGGGGACACTACAGATACGCAGTATTTT. Translation: CASSRGDTTDTQYF.

The V and J genes are TRBV9 and TRBJ1-4; 7 nucleotides line up with TRBD1. V dropped 4 bases and J dropped 5; count of bases not matched to a gene: 5. Germline lookup yields CDR1 SGDLS and CDR2 YYNGEE. CDR3 size: 14 residues. CDR3 region: CASSLTGSNEKLFF. The CDR3 DNA sequence: TGTGCCAGCAGCCTGACAGGGTCGAATGAAAAACTGTTTTTT.

V is TRBV28 and J is TRBJ1-2, with TRBD1 as a possible D gene (5 bases). Germline V CDR1 and CDR2: MDHEN, SYDVKM. This CDR3 region has 18 residues. The V gene lost 7 bases and the J gene lost 2 bases, with 26 bases spanning the gap. This chain's CDR3 is CASTLNPGGGGGNYGYTF. The CDR3 nucleotides read TGTGCCAGCACCCTTAACCCCGGGGGGGGAGGAGGAAACTATGGCTACACCTTC.

The V and J genes are TRBV27 and TRBJ2-5, with D unclear. Trimming shortened V by 5 bases and J by 4 bases, and 11 bases separated the two germline ends. The germline CDR1 and CDR2 sequences are MNHEY and SMNVEV (reference sequence). The CDR3 contains 13 residues. CDR3 DNA: TGTGCCAGCAGTGGTCAGGCTTCAGAGACCCAGTACTTC. Translating gives CASSGQASETQYF.

The CDR3 DNA is TGTGCCTGGAGTGTTAGCTCGCTATACACAGATACGCAGTATTTT. Its protein is CAWSVSSLYTDTQYF. The chain combines TRBV30 with TRBJ2-3; D gene unclear. The germline V gene encodes CDR1 GTSNPN and CDR2 SVGIG (reference sequence). The ends were cut back, 0 bases at V and 2 bases at J, with 12 bases in the middle. The CDR3 has 15 amino acids.

The chain combines TRBV4-1 with TRBJ2-7; D not certain. Trimming took 4 bases from V and 2 from J, leaving 12 bases between them. The CDR3 runs 14 residues. CDR1 MGHRA and CDR2 YSYEKL come from the germline V gene. The CDR3 is CASSPQQEAYEQYF. Written as DNA, the CDR3 is TGCGCCAGCAGCCCCCAACAAGAAGCCTACGAGCAGTACTTC.

The chain carries TRBV18 and TRBJ2-5; 7 nucleotides agree with TRBD1. In germline, CDR1 is KGHSH, CDR2 LQKENI. J was trimmed by 9 bases and V by 5 bases; bases with no gene match: 9. The CDR3 has 13 residues. CDR3 in DNA: TGTGCCAGCTCATCAGAGGGGGCGTGGGCCCAGTACTTC. Its protein product is CASSSEGAWAQYF. Complete variable domain (other parts from reference TRBV18 and TRBJ2-5): NAGVMQNPRHLVRRRGQEARLRCSPMKGHSHVYWYRQLPEEGLKFMVYLQKENIIDESGMPKERFSAEFPKEGPSILRIQQVVRGDSAAYFCASSSEGAWAQYFGPGTRLLVL.

This sequence joins TRBV18 and TRBJ1-5; 10 bases map to TRBD1. V was pared by 2 bases and J by 7 bases, with 5 bases of the junction left unmatched. Germline CDR1 KGHSH, CDR2 LQKENI. This CDR3 is built from 15 residues. The CDR3 DNA follows: TGTGCCAGCTCACCATCGACAGGGGGCGAACAGCCCCAGCATTTT. Protein sequence: CASSPSTGGEQPQHF.

The J gene is TRBJ2-3, the V gene TRBV29-1; the D call may be TRBD1 or TRBD2 (5 bases each). V lost 3 bases, J lost 2 bases, and 9 bases lay in between. This CDR3 spans 13 amino acids. Germline V gene sequence: CDR1 SQVTM, CDR2 ANQGSEA. This CDR3 is CSVEGVYTDTQYF. In nucleotides, the CDR3 is TGCAGCGTTGAGGGGGTTTACACAGATACGCAGTATTTT.

The chain combines TRBV25-1 with TRBJ2-7; D perhaps matches TRBD2 (6 bases). V was trimmed by 1 base and J by 9 bases, leaving 22 bases between them. Looked up from germline, CDR1 is MGHDK and CDR2 is SYGVNS. The CDR3 is 16 residues long. The CDR3 protein is CASSEWLGGSGIGQYF. CDR3 sequence (DNA): TGTGCCAGCAGTGAATGGTTAGGAGGGAGTGGTATAGGGCAGTACTTC.

The chain recombines TRBV7-2 with TRBJ1-4; TRBD1 agrees at 8 bases. The germline V gene encodes CDR1 SGHTA and CDR2 FQGNSA. V shed 3 bases and J 8 bases; nucleotides not matched to a gene: 5. CDR3 length: 14 amino acids. The CDR3 bases are TGTGCCAGCAGCTTTGGGACAGGTTTAGAAAAACTGTTTTTT. This sequence encodes CASSFGTGLEKLFF.

The chain uses TRBV7-9 and TRBJ2-1; D is possibly TRBD1 or TRBD2 (5 bases each). Germline V lookup: CDR1 SEHNR, CDR2 FQNEAQ (reference sequence). The CDR3 is 12 residues long. V was cut by 3 bases and J by 9 bases, with 9 bases left in between. CDR3 sequence reads: CASSFERGEQFF. In nucleotides, the CDR3 is TGTGCCAGCAGCTTCGAGAGGGGTGAGCAGTTCTTC. The full variable domain, completed using reference TRBV7-9 and TRBJ2-1, is DTGVSQNPRHKITKRGQNVTFRCDPISEHNRLYWYRQTLGQGPEFLTYFQNEAQLEKSRLLSDRFSAERPKGSFSTLEIQRTEQGDSAMYLCASSFERGEQFFGPGTRLTVL.